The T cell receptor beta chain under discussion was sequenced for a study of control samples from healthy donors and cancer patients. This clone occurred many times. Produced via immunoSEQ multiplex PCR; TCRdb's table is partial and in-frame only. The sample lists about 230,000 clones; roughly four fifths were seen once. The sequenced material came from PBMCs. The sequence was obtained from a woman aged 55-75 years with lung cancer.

The CDR3 spells CASSQDRGHYNEQFF. CDR3 nucleotides: TGTGCCAGCAGCCAAGACCGGGGGCACTACAATGAGCAGTTCTTC. This chain uses TRBV4-2 with TRBJ2-1, with D perhaps assigned TRBD1 or TRBD2 (6 bases each). Looked up from germline, CDR1 is LGHNA and CDR2 is YNFKEQ. V was shortened by 0 bases and J by 3 bases, with 9 bases between the two germline ends. The CDR3 loop spans 15 amino acids.